What follows is one TCR beta chain and its context. Its antigen is as yet unknown. These data originate in a study of T cells after yellow fever vaccination. Study details: Fractions low in cell number were prepared with SMART-Seq v4 Ultra Low Input. The study's findings and limits: After the booster, over 95% of CD4 and more than 85% of CD8 primary-response clones were re-detected. Researchers report a weaker secondary response that nonetheless peaked faster, day 5 versus 15.

Template switching with 5'RACE generated the TCR cDNA and added a universal primer site and UMIs. TCRdb reanalysed the 5' RACE reads using MiXCR and keeps one entry per CDR3 protein. The sample has roughly 500,000 distinct CDR3 sequences; about 19% are singletons. With 5 bases removed from V and 2 bases from J, the gap between germline ends came to 10 bases. Germline V CDR1 and CDR2: DFQATT, SNEGSKA (reference sequence). The CDR3 has 12 amino acids. This receptor was identified in a man aged 30 to 39 who received the YFV17D yellow fever vaccine. Sequenced here: PBMCs, sampled 15 days after the yellow fever booster vaccination. J is TRBJ2-7 and V is TRBV20-1; no firm D call. The chain's CDR3 is CSAPKTPYEQYF. CDR3 bases: TGCAGTGCTCCAAAGACCCCCTACGAGCAGTACTTC.